This entry is about one T cell receptor (beta chain). The target antigen is unknown. This CDR3 is built from 17 residues. V dropped 0 bases and J dropped 5 bases, with 17 bases sitting between them. The germline gives CDR1 SGHKS, CDR2 YYEKEE (reference sequence). These data originate in a study of T cells after yellow fever vaccination. In the study overall: Where fractions had low cell numbers, libraries were prepared from them with the SMART-Seq v4 Ultra Low Input RNA kit.

General study results and limits: Detected again after the booster were most primary-vaccination clones, at approximately 96% CD4 and around 91% CD8. Any FACS-sorted repertoire could hold abundant clonotypes that contaminate it from the bulk population.

The study made its TCR cDNA through 5'RACE template switching. That step introduced a universal primer site along with UMIs. One entry per CDR3 protein results from TCRdb running MiXCR on the 5' RACE reads. The sample contains just under 600,000 distinct CDR3 sequences, 13% of which appear only once. The V and J genes are TRBV5-5 and TRBJ2-2; D could derive from TRBD1 or TRBD2 (5 bases each). This receptor was obtained from a man between 25 and 39 years old who received the YFV17D yellow fever vaccine. The sequenced sample was PBMCs, obtained on the day of the yellow fever booster vaccination. CDR3 protein: CASSLVGVEALTGELFF. The CDR3 nucleotides are TGTGCCAGCAGCTTGGTGGGGGTAGAGGCCCTTACCGGGGAGCTGTTTTTT. The complete variable domain, with remaining parts taken from reference TRBV5-5 and TRBJ2-2, reads DAGVTQSPTHLIKTRGQQVTLRCSPISGHKSVSWYQQVLGQGPQFIFQYYEKEERGRGNFPDRFSARQFPNYSSELNVNALLLGDSALYLCASSLVGVEALTGELFFGEGSRLTVL.